A single sample gave rise to the 10 T cell receptor beta chains below, sequenced in a study of T cells after yellow fever vaccination. Using its own MiXCR run on the 5' RACE reads, TCRdb lists one record per CDR3 protein. This table has 550,000 or so distinct CDR3 sequences, about a fifth appearing once. The specimen comprised PBMCs, sampled 15 days after the yellow fever booster vaccination. These receptors all stem from a young man who received the YFV17D yellow fever vaccine.

This clonotype was seen only a few times. A read error may account for a junction end that differs from germline. This chain uses TRBV12-3 or TRBV12-4 with TRBJ2-4; a possible D gene is TRBD2 (5 bases). CDR3 size: 13 residues. CDR3 sequence reads: CASSPRENSIEYF. The CDR3, as DNA: TGTGCCAGCAGTCCCCGGGAAAATAGCATTGAGTACTTC.

This clonotype was counted between two and nine times. V usage is TRBV7-9 and J usage is TRBJ1-1, with D hard to call. Trimming pared 8 bases from V and 1 base from J, leaving 8 bases between. Germline V lookup: CDR1 SEHNR, CDR2 FQNEAQ (reference sequence). The CDR3 has 12 residues. CDR3 sequence reads: CASGRGNTEAFF. The CDR3 DNA is TGTGCCAGCGGTCGTGGGAACACTGAAGCTTTCTTT.

This clonotype was observed a handful of times. The rearrangement uses TRBV20-1 and TRBJ2-3, with 12 bases identical to TRBD2. V lost 8 bases to trimming and J lost 2 bases; unmatched junction nucleotides: 14. Germline CDR1 is DFQATT and CDR2 is SNEGSKA (reference sequence). The CDR3 covers 17 residues. The DNA for the CDR3 is TGCAGTCATTCTAGCGGGAGGGAACCCAGGGCCACAGATACGCAGTATTTT. As protein: CSHSSGREPRATDTQYF.

Notes on this clonotype: Relative to the germline gene, one junction end is altered; a read error may explain this. The CDR3 DNA is TGTGCCAGCTCCCCACGGCCCCAAGAGAACACTGAAGCTTTCTTT. It is translated as CASSPRPQENTEAFF. The chain uses TRBV18 and TRBJ1-1, with D uncertain. This CDR3 has 15 amino acids. Germline V lookup: CDR1 KGHSH, CDR2 LQKENI.

V gene TRBV29-1 combines with J gene TRBJ2-4; tentative D call: TRBD1 (7 bases). Deletions cut 0 bases from V and 6 bases from J, with 15 bases between. This CDR3 contains 15 residues. Germline assignment: CDR1 SQVTM and CDR2 ANQGSEA. The CDR3 region is CSVEDGPGGLNIQYF. The CDR3 nucleotides are TGCAGCGTTGAAGATGGGCCAGGGGGACTAAACATTCAGTACTTC.

The chain recombines TRBV24-1 with TRBJ1-1, with a weak D call TRBD1 (5 bases). The CDR3 loop spans 13 amino acids. Germline-derived CDR1 and CDR2 are KGHDR and SFDVKD. Trimming shortened V by 7 bases and J by 6 bases, and 14 bases separated the two germline ends. In DNA, the CDR3 is TGTGCCACCAGGGGAGGGGCTGGGGCTGAAGCTTTCTTT. Protein sequence: CATRGGAGAEAFF.

This chain joins TRBV7-2 and TRBJ2-1; TRBD2 is a possible D gene (5 bases). There are 14 residues in the CDR3. V lost 5 bases and J lost 7, with 15 bases in between. Germline assignment: CDR1 SGHTA and CDR2 FQGNSA. CDR3: CASSLEFTGNEQFF. The CDR3 bases are TGTGCCAGCAGCCTAGAGTTCACGGGGAATGAGCAGTTCTTC.

V is TRBV5-1 and J is TRBJ2-1; 11 bases align to TRBD2. V was clipped by 4 bases and J by 4 bases; unmatched bases: 4. Germline-derived CDR1 and CDR2 are SGHRS and YFSETQ. This CDR3 is built from 15 residues. CDR3 DNA: TGCGCCAGCAGCGATAGCGGGAGGGGTTACAATGAGCAGTTCTTC. Translation: CASSDSGRGYNEQFF.

The CDR3 here is CASRETSGSNKDEQFF. CDR3 nucleotides: TGTGCCAGCAGGGAGACTAGCGGGAGTAATAAAGATGAGCAGTTCTTC. The chain couples TRBV6-1 to TRBJ2-1; 12 positions match TRBD2. The CDR3 totals 16 residues. CDR1 and CDR2 from the germline V gene are MNHNS and SASEGT. V shed 6 bases and J 8 bases; nucleotides not matched to a gene: 11.

The J gene is TRBJ2-1, the V gene TRBV20-1, with 8 bases matching TRBD2. CDR1 and CDR2 (germline): DFQATT, SNEGSKA (reference sequence). This CDR3 is 12 amino acids long. V was clipped by 3 bases and J by 13 bases; unmatched bases: 8. CDR3 bases: TGCAGTGCTAGTAATAAAATAGCGGGACAGTTCTTC. Residues: CSASNKIAGQFF.